Shown below are 32 T cell receptor beta chains from a single sample sequenced in a study of vaccination and CD4 T cells after COVID-19. For these TCRs, the target antigens are not known. The Oncomine TCR Beta short-read assay was applied to DNA of cultured CD4+ T cells. TCRdb used MiXCR to reprocess the PCR reads, holding one entry per CDR3 protein. The sample carries around 10,000 distinct CDR3 sequences, roughly half recorded once. Treatment specified: approximately 11-day PBMC culture with coronavirus spike peptide pools or control peptides (ViraFEST assay). Source material: CD4+ T cells from blood, cultured in vitro. All receptors derive from a human donor who had recovered from COVID-19.

This chain joins TRBV5-1 and TRBJ2-3; 9 nucleotides agree with TRBD1. The CDR3 contains 14 residues. Germline-derived CDR1 and CDR2 are SGHRS and YFSETQ. Unmatched junction bases numbered 5, after V lost 4 bases and J lost 5 bases. The CDR3 protein is CASSDRGIVDTQYF. The CDR3 DNA sequence: TGCGCCAGCAGCGACAGGGGGATAGTAGATACGCAGTATTTT.

The rearrangement links TRBV11-1 to TRBJ1-2; possible D gene TRBD1, 6 bases. The CDR3 length is 17 residues. V lost 5 bases and J lost 8, with 27 bases in between. The germline V gene encodes CDR1 SGHAT and CDR2 FQDESV (reference sequence). DNA for the CDR3: TGTGCCAGCAGCCCCGCGCTCCTCGACGGGGGCCGGCACGGCTACACCTTC. As protein: CASSPALLDGGRHGYTF.

The chain recombines TRBV7-2 with TRBJ1-5, with TRBD1 as a possible D gene (6 bases). Per the germline V gene, CDR1 is SGHTA and CDR2 is FQGNSA. This CDR3 contains 18 residues. Trimming took 3 bases from V and 1 from J, leaving 19 bases between them. Written as DNA, the CDR3 is TGTGCCAGCAGCTTGGTATCAACAGGGCAGGGCAGCAATCAGCCCCAGCATTTT. Translation gives CASSLVSTGQGSNQPQHF.

The chain uses TRBV6-1 and TRBJ2-7; no definite D call. Germline lookup yields CDR1 MNHNS and CDR2 SASEGT. CDR3 length: 13 amino acids. V lost 5 bases to trimming and J lost 4 bases, with 12 bases between them. CDR3: CASSPAGRYEQYF. The CDR3 DNA reads as TGTGCCAGCAGTCCCGCAGGTCGGTACGAGCAGTACTTC.

The gene calls are TRBV28 and TRBJ2-7, with 9 bases that match TRBD1. This CDR3 has 15 amino acids. Germline V lookup: CDR1 MDHEN, CDR2 SYDVKM. V gave up 5 bases and J gave up 7 bases; unmatched junction bases: 12. CDR3 sequence (DNA): TGTGCCAGCAGTCCCCCCGGGACAGGGCAGAGAGAGCAGTACTTC. Amino acids: CASSPPGTGQREQYF.

This clonotype was detected only a few times. The V and J genes are TRBV15 and TRBJ1-2, with D hard to call. The CDR3 contains 14 residues. The V gene's germline CDR1 is LNHNV and CDR2 YYDKDF (reference sequence). V gave up 0 bases and J gave up 6 bases, with 11 bases separating them. CDR3 region: CATSRDSGSDGYTF. CDR3 DNA sequence: TGTGCCACCAGCAGAGATTCGGGCAGTGATGGCTACACCTTC.

V usage is TRBV12-3 or TRBV12-4 and J usage is TRBJ1-1, with TRBD1 as a possible D gene (5 bases). Trimming pared 3 bases from V and 1 base from J, leaving 9 bases between. The CDR3 contains 14 residues. The CDR3 DNA is TGTGCCAGCAGTTTGCAGGGAACGAACACTGAAGCTTTCTTT. This encodes CASSLQGTNTEAFF.

The chain employs TRBV20-1 and TRBJ2-1, with TRBD2 identical over 11 bases. CDR1 and CDR2 (germline): DFQATT, SNEGSKA (reference sequence). Trimming removed 6 bases from V and 5 bases from J; junction bases left unmatched: 9. This CDR3 is built from 15 residues. The CDR3 protein is CSATSGSLTHNEQFF. The CDR3 DNA follows: TGCAGTGCAACTAGCGGGAGCCTTACCCACAATGAGCAGTTCTTC.

The chain links TRBV2 to TRBJ1-5; TRBD1 matches 10 bases. CDR3 size: 13 residues. Trimming took 7 bases from V and 9 from J; bases not matched to a gene: 6. In germline, CDR1 is SNHLY, CDR2 FYNNEI. In DNA, the CDR3 is TGTGCCAGCACGGGACAGGGGTATCGGCCCCAGCATTTT. This sequence encodes CASTGQGYRPQHF. Complete variable domain (other parts from reference TRBV2 and TRBJ1-5): EPEVTQTPSHQVTQMGQEVILRCVPISNHLYFYWYRQILGQKVEFLVSFYNNEISEKSEIFDDQFSVERPDGSNFTLKIRSTKLEDSAMYFCASTGQGYRPQHFGDGTRLSIL.

In its sample, this clonotype was seen a few times. This sequence joins TRBV6-2 or TRBV6-3 and TRBJ2-2, with D possibly matching TRBD2 (6 bases). The CDR3 extends over 15 amino acids. V shed 2 bases and J shed 6 bases, with 13 bases lying between them. The V gene's germline CDR1 is MNHEY and CDR2 SVGEGT. CDR3 in amino acids: CASSYGSGVPGELFF. CDR3 sequence (DNA): TGTGCCAGCAGTTACGGGTCGGGAGTCCCCGGGGAGCTGTTTTTT.

The rearrangement uses TRBV20-1 and TRBJ2-2, with TRBD2 matching 7 bases. The CDR3 spans 15 residues. Germline V gene data show CDR1 as DFQATT and CDR2 as SNEGSKA (reference sequence). J gave up 1 base and V 7 bases, and 9 bases lay outside the gene matches. Here the CDR3 reads CSVPGPSGNTGELFF. CDR3 DNA sequence: TGCAGTGTCCCGGGCCCTAGCGGGAACACCGGGGAGCTGTTTTTT.

The chain combines TRBV6-1 with TRBJ1-2; no reliable D call. This CDR3 is built from 14 residues. Looked up from germline, CDR1 is MNHNS and CDR2 is SASEGT. The V end was cut by 2 bases, the J end by 1 base, with 8 bases between. The CDR3 coding sequence is TGTGCCAGCAGTGAATCAGCCGGTAACTATGGCTACACCTTC. Translated: CASSESAGNYGYTF.

The chain employs TRBV11-3 and TRBJ2-7; TRBD1 is a possible D gene (6 bases). This CDR3 has 13 amino acids. Trimming cost V 5 bases and J 4 bases, with 12 bases left between them. Germline CDR1 reads SGHNT; CDR2 reads YENEEA. The CDR3 spells CASSIGTLYEQYF. DNA of the CDR3: TGTGCCAGCAGCATAGGGACATTGTACGAGCAGTACTTC.

This rearrangement joins TRBV12-3 or TRBV12-4 to TRBJ2-4; D call uncertain. The CDR3 length is 12 residues. V dropped 1 base and J dropped 9 bases, with 7 bases sitting between them. For the CDR3, the DNA is TGTGCCAGCAGTTTAGTACAGCCCATTCAGTACTTC. Its translation: CASSLVQPIQYF.

The chain combines TRBV30 with TRBJ2-4; D may be TRBD2 (6 bases). V was clipped by 4 bases and J by 6 bases, with 16 bases between them. The CDR3 has 14 residues. Germline assignment: CDR1 GTSNPN and CDR2 SVGIG (reference sequence). CDR3 coding DNA: TGTGCCTGGAAGTCGGGACTTGAGATAAACATTCAGTACTTC. Protein sequence: CAWKSGLEINIQYF.

The chain has TRBV20-1 and TRBJ2-3; D uncertain. Germline V CDR1 and CDR2: DFQATT, SNEGSKA (reference sequence). Trimming took off 3 bases at V and 3 bases at J, with 7 bases between the two ends. This CDR3 has 12 amino acids. The CDR3 DNA reads TGCAGTGCTAGCCTGGGGACAGATACGCAGTATTTT. Residues: CSASLGTDTQYF.

V and J are TRBV6-1 and TRBJ1-5; 9 bases map to TRBD1. Germline V lookup: CDR1 MNHNS, CDR2 SASEGT. V lost 7 bases and J lost 7; bases outside the gene matches: 5. There are 13 residues in the CDR3. CDR3 amino acids: CASNRGRGQPQHF. In DNA, the CDR3 is TGTGCCAGCAACAGGGGGCGCGGGCAGCCCCAGCATTTT.

J is TRBJ2-3 and V is TRBV7-9; perhaps D is TRBD1 or TRBD2 (6 bases each). Germline lookup yields CDR1 SEHNR and CDR2 FQNEAQ (reference sequence). The CDR3 has 14 residues. Trimming shortened V by 3 bases and J by 4 bases, and 11 bases separated the two germline ends. Here the CDR3 DNA reads TGTGCCAGCAGCTTGGAGGGGGTTTCAGATACGCAGTATTTT. This encodes CASSLEGVSDTQYF.

V is TRBV30 and J is TRBJ2-7; D unclear. In germline, CDR1 is GTSNPN, CDR2 SVGIG (reference sequence). The V gene lost 0 bases and the J gene lost 0 bases, with 3 bases spanning the gap. CDR3 length: 12 residues. The CDR3 loop reads CAWSVSSYEQYF. DNA of the CDR3: TGTGCCTGGAGTGTGAGCTCCTACGAGCAGTACTTC.

The chain couples TRBV19 to TRBJ2-7; maybe TRBD2 (6 bases). Per the germline V gene, CDR1 is LNHDA and CDR2 is SQIVND (reference sequence). This CDR3 contains 13 residues. V dropped 5 bases and J dropped 5 bases, with 13 bases sitting between them. The CDR3 here is CASSQGRGNEQYF. As DNA, the CDR3 is TGTGCCAGTAGTCAGGGACGGGGGAACGAGCAGTACTTC.

In its sample, this clonotype ranks as large (0.1 to 1%). The V call is TRBV5-1, the J call TRBJ2-5; 7 positions match TRBD2. J was trimmed by 1 base and V by 1 base; bases with no gene match: 1. This CDR3 is 14 amino acids long. Germline V gives CDR1 SGHRS, CDR2 YFSETQ. The CDR3 region is CASSLTSAQETQYF. The CDR3 region has the DNA TGCGCCAGCAGCTTGACTAGCGCCCAAGAGACCCAGTACTTC.

The V gene is TRBV7-3, the J gene TRBJ2-7; a possible D gene is TRBD2 (6 bases). V was shortened by 4 bases and J by 8 bases, with 18 bases between the two germline ends. CDR1 and CDR2 from the germline V gene are SGHTA and FQGTGA. The CDR3 loop spans 14 amino acids. The CDR3 DNA is TGTGCCAGCAGCTCTACAGGCTCGGAGGGACAGCAGTACTTC. Protein sequence: CASSSTGSEGQQYF. The whole variable domain, filled in from reference TRBV7-3 and TRBJ2-7, reads GAGVSQTPSNKVTEKGKYVELRCDPISGHTALYWYRQSLGQGPEFLIYFQGTGAADDSGLPNDRFFAVRPEGSVSTLKIQRTERGDSAVYLCASSSTGSEGQQYFGPGTRLTVT.

The chain employs TRBV10-3 and TRBJ2-1, with TRBD2 matching over 8 bases. The J segment lost 9 bases and the V segment lost 0 bases, leaving 7 bases of the junction unmatched. CDR1 is ENHRY and CDR2 is SYGVKD in the germline V gene. CDR3 length equals 15 residues. CDR3: CAISESGLAWSEQFF. DNA of the CDR3: TGTGCCATCAGTGAGTCAGGACTAGCATGGAGTGAGCAGTTCTTC.

The chain recombines TRBV24-1 with TRBJ2-2, with D perhaps TRBD1 or TRBD2 (5 bases each). The CDR3 has 15 residues. Germline V gives CDR1 KGHDR, CDR2 SFDVKD. V lost 1 base and J lost 7, with 12 bases in between. The CDR3 bases are TGTGCCACCAGTGATTTCCCCGGGGCCGACGGGGAGCTGTTTTTT. It encodes CATSDFPGADGELFF.

This chain links TRBV29-1 with TRBJ2-7, with D tentatively TRBD1 (5 bases). CDR1 and CDR2 (germline): SQVTM, ANQGSEA. The CDR3 loop spans 13 amino acids. Trimming took 4 bases from V and 0 from J, leaving 10 bases between them. CDR3 in amino acids: CSVGGSRSYEQYF. The DNA for the CDR3 is TGCAGCGTTGGGGGCAGCCGCTCCTACGAGCAGTACTTC.

The rearrangement uses TRBV30 and TRBJ1-1; D not certain. Germline V lookup: CDR1 GTSNPN, CDR2 SVGIG (reference sequence). The CDR3 runs 12 residues. Trimming cost V 8 bases and J 2 bases, with 12 bases left between them. CDR3 amino acids: CALLQGNTEAFF. As DNA, the CDR3 is TGTGCCCTACTCCAAGGAAACACTGAAGCTTTCTTT.

The chain links TRBV6-1 to TRBJ1-1; D ambiguous. CDR3 length: 16 residues. Germline values: CDR1 MNHNS, CDR2 SASEGT. The V end lost 3 bases, the J end lost 7 bases, and 21 bases lay between the germline ends. The CDR3 nucleotides are TGTGCCAGCAGTGATTGGGTTCAGAGGAGAGGGCTTGAAGCTTTCTTT. Protein product: CASSDWVQRRGLEAFF.

The chain links TRBV18 to TRBJ1-1, with 8 bases lining up with TRBD1. V gave up 5 bases and J gave up 5 bases; unmatched junction bases: 7. CDR3 length: 14 amino acids. Looked up from germline, CDR1 is KGHSH and CDR2 is LQKENI. The CDR3: CASSGQGAETEAFF. CDR3 in DNA: TGTGCCAGCTCAGGTCAGGGGGCAGAGACTGAAGCTTTCTTT.

This clonotype was counted between two and nine times. CDR3 loop: CASSYGGQGVQPQHF. DNA for the CDR3: TGTGCCAGCAGTTACGGCGGACAGGGGGTTCAGCCCCAGCATTTT. V usage is TRBV6-5 and J usage is TRBJ1-5, with 10 positions matching TRBD1. J lost 6 bases, V lost 2 bases, and 4 bases had no gene match. The length of the CDR3 is 15 residues. The germline V gene has CDR1 MNHEY and CDR2 SVGAGI.

The chain links TRBV7-2 to TRBJ1-2; TRBD1 is a possible D gene (5 bases). CDR3 length equals 13 residues. Between the trimmed V and J ends, which lost 3 bases and 8 bases, there was a span of 13 bases. Germline CDR1 SGHTA, CDR2 FQGNSA. The CDR3 here is CASSFLAQGGYTF. CDR3 nucleotides: TGTGCCAGCAGCTTTTTGGCTCAGGGAGGCTACACCTTC.

The genes are TRBV4-1 and TRBJ2-3, with a possible D match to TRBD2 (7 bases). The CDR3 covers 16 residues. Germline lookup yields CDR1 MGHRA and CDR2 YSYEKL. Trimming cost V 0 bases and J 3 bases, with 13 bases left between them. The CDR3 region is CASSQDRGAVTDTQYF. As DNA, the CDR3 is TGCGCCAGCAGCCAAGATCGGGGGGCTGTGACAGATACGCAGTATTTT.

This clonotype rates as medium-sized (0.01 to 0.1%). The genes are TRBV7-9 and TRBJ2-5; D is perhaps TRBD2 (5 bases). V lost 5 bases and J lost 7, with 14 bases in between. The length of the CDR3 is 13 residues. Germline V lookup: CDR1 SEHNR, CDR2 FQNEAQ (reference sequence). In nucleotides, the CDR3 is TGTGCCAGCAGCATCCAGAGCGAGGGGACCCAGTACTTC. It encodes CASSIQSEGTQYF. Combining the CDR3 with reference TRBV7-9 and TRBJ2-5 gives the whole variable domain DTGVSQNPRHKITKRGQNVTFRCDPISEHNRLYWYRQTLGQGPEFLTYFQNEAQLEKSRLLSDRFSAERPKGSFSTLEIQRTEQGDSAMYLCASSIQSEGTQYFGPGTRLLVL.